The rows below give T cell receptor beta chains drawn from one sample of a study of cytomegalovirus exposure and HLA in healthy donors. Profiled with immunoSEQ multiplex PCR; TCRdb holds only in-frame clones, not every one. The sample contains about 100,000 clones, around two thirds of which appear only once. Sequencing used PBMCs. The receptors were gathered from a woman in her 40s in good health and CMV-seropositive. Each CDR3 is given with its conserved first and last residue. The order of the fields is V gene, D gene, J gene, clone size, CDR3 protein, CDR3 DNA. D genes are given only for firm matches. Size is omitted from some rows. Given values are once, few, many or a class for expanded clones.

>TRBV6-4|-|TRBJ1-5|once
CASSQEQGSNQPQHF
TGTGCCAGCAGCCAGGAACAGGGTAGCAATCAGCCCCAGCATTTT
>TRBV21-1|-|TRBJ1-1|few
CASRGLRGRDRGEMNTEAFF
TGTGCCAGCAGAGGGTTGAGGGGTCGGGACAGGGGGGAAATGAACACTGAAGCTTTCTTT
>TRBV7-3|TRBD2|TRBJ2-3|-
CASSLQGTSGNTDTQYF
TGTGCCAGCAGCCTACAAGGGACTAGCGGGAATACAGATACGCAGTATTTT
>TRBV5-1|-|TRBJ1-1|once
CASTLGPGRNTEAFF
TGCGCCAGCACCTTGGGTCCAGGGCGGAACACTGAAGCTTTCTTT
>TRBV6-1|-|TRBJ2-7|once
CASSEPPGAMGEQYF
TGTGCCAGCAGTGAACCACCAGGGGCGATGGGTGAGCAGTACTTC
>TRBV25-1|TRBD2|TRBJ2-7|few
CARGGERLLYEQYF
TGTGCCAGGGGGGGGGAGCGACTACTTTACGAGCAGTACTTC
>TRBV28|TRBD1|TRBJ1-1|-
CASSLPTGTALNTEAFF
TGTGCCAGCAGTCTACCGACAGGGACGGCGCTGAACACTGAAGCTTTCTTT
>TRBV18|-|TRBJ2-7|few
CASSPQDSHEQYF
TGTGCCAGCTCACCCCAGGACAGCCATGAGCAGTACTTC
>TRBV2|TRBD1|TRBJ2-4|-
CASSDDRGNIQYF
TGTGCCAGCAGTGATGACAGGGGAAACATTCAGTACTTC
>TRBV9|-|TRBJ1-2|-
CASASNYGYTF
TGTGCCAGCGCCAGTAACTATGGCTACACCTTC
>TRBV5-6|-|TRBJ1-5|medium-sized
CASSLEREGLHNQPQHF
TGTGCCAGCAGCTTGGAACGGGAAGGACTTCACAATCAGCCCCAGCATTTT
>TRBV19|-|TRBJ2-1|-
CASTKTAGNEQFF
TGTGCCAGTACTAAGACCGCGGGGAATGAGCAGTTCTTC
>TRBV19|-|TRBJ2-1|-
CASNEGGVGEQFF
TGTGCCAGTAACGAAGGGGGGGTTGGTGAGCAGTTCTTC
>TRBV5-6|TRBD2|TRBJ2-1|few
CASSPRGGGNEQFF
TGTGCCAGCAGCCCCCGCGGCGGGGGTAATGAGCAGTTCTTC
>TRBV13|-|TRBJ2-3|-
CASSLELADTQYF
TGTGCCAGCAGCTTAGAACTAGCAGATACGCAGTATTTT
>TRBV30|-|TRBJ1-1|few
CAWTLRVNTEAFF
TGTGCCTGGACCCTCCGGGTGAACACTGAAGCTTTCTTT
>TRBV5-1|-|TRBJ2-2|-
CASSLEGVTGELFF
TGCGCCAGCAGCTTGGAGGGGGTTACCGGGGAGCTGTTTTTT
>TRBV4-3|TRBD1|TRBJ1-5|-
CASSQADRDNQPQHF
TGCGCCAGCAGCCAAGCCGACAGGGACAATCAGCCCCAGCATTTT
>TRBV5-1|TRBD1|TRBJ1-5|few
CASSLDPLTGGNQPQHF
TGCGCCAGCAGCTTGGACCCCCTGACAGGGGGCAATCAGCCCCAGCATTTT
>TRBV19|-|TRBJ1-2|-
CASSIARPLVGYTF
TGTGCCAGTAGTATTGCCAGGCCCCTCGTTGGCTACACCTTC
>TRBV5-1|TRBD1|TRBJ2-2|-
CASSTSGQGAGTGELFF
TGCGCCAGCAGCACGTCCGGACAGGGGGCGGGCACCGGGGAGCTGTTTTTT
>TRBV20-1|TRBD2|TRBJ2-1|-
CSEGTSGEQFF
TGCAGTGAAGGGACTAGCGGTGAGCAGTTCTTC